Following are 30 T cell receptor beta chains from one sample sequenced in a study of blood T cell repertoires in COVID-19. Some clones are missing from TCRdb's copy, which holds only in-frame ones; the method was immunoSEQ multiplex PCR. The repertoire consists of over 120,000 clones, with roughly 80% occurring once and the leading ten covering roughly 9%. Sequencing was performed on peripheral blood. The source of these receptors is a woman aged 45-65 years with active or convalescent COVID-19.

The rearrangement links TRBV5-1 to TRBJ1-3, with TRBD1 matching 8 bases. The CDR3 totals 16 residues. Per germline, CDR1 SGHRS and CDR2 YFSETQ. With V trimmed by 4 bases and J by 0 bases, 6 bases remained unmatched. The CDR3 spells CASSADRALSGNTIYF. CDR3 nucleotide sequence: TGCGCCAGCAGCGCGGACAGGGCCCTCTCTGGAAACACCATATATTTT.

The chain joins TRBV7-9 to TRBJ2-5, with 9 bases lining up with TRBD2. Germline assignment: CDR1 SEHNR and CDR2 FQNEAQ (reference sequence). The CDR3 has 14 amino acids. Trimming removed 6 bases from V and 3 bases from J; junction bases left unmatched: 5. The DNA of the CDR3 is TGTGCCAGCAGTCCGACTAGCGGTGAAGAGACCCAGTACTTC. This translates into CASSPTSGEETQYF.

The rearrangement uses TRBV11-2 and TRBJ2-3, with no clear D. Deletions cut 0 bases from V and 1 base from J, with 14 bases between. Looked up from germline, CDR1 is SGHAT and CDR2 is FQNNGV. The CDR3 has 17 amino acids. The CDR3 loop is CASSLDQIAPGTDTQYF. For the CDR3, the DNA is TGTGCCAGCAGCTTAGATCAGATAGCTCCCGGCACAGATACGCAGTATTTT. The full variable domain, completed using reference TRBV11-2 and TRBJ2-3, is EAGVAQSPRYKIIEKRQSVAFWCNPISGHATLYWYQQILGQGPKLLIQFQNNGVVDDSQLPKDRFSAERLKGVDSTLKIQPAKLEDSAVYLCASSLDQIAPGTDTQYFGPGTRLTVL.

The chain uses TRBV27 and TRBJ1-1; D might be TRBD1 (5 bases). Per the germline V gene, CDR1 is MNHEY and CDR2 is SMNVEV (reference sequence). The V end lost 5 bases, the J end lost 1 base, and 14 bases lay between the germline ends. The CDR3 consists of 15 residues. The CDR3 loop is CASSGHRNGNTEAFF. For the CDR3, the DNA is TGTGCCAGCAGTGGACACAGGAACGGGAACACTGAAGCTTTCTTT.

This clone was seen just once. V gene TRBV18 combines with J gene TRBJ1-4; TRBD1 aligns across 7 bases. The V and J ends lost 8 bases and 0 bases, in that order; junction bases with no gene match: 3. The CDR3 runs 14 residues. Germline-derived CDR1 and CDR2 are KGHSH and LQKENI. The chain's CDR3 is CASRQGATNEKLFF. CDR3 nucleotide sequence: TGTGCCAGCCGACAGGGAGCAACTAATGAAAAACTGTTTTTT.

This clone was seen once. Distinct nucleotide sequences in the sample also encode this CDR3. The gene calls are TRBV4-3 and TRBJ1-3; unclear D gene. The V end lost 0 bases, the J end lost 4 bases, and 13 bases lay between the germline ends. CDR3 length: 16 residues. Germline values: CDR1 LGHNA, CDR2 YSLEER. The CDR3 DNA reads TGCGCCAGCAGCCAAGATTTCGGGGTGTCCGGAAACACCATATATTTT. Translation: CASSQDFGVSGNTIYF.

The V gene is TRBV6-5, the J gene TRBJ1-3, with a tentative D call TRBD1 (5 bases). V shed 11 bases and J shed 0 bases, with 11 bases lying between them. This CDR3 region has 13 residues. Looked up from germline, CDR1 is MNHEY and CDR2 is SVGAGI. This CDR3 is CAVQVPSGNTIYF. CDR3 sequence (DNA): TGTGCCGTACAGGTGCCCTCTGGAAACACCATATATTTT.

The chain combines TRBV12-3 or TRBV12-4 with TRBJ2-7, with D unclear. The V gene lost 5 bases and the J gene lost 3 bases, with 5 bases spanning the gap. The CDR3 loop spans 11 amino acids. The CDR3 region is CASSQVYEQYF. The CDR3 bases are TGTGCCAGCAGTCAGGTCTACGAGCAGTACTTC.

The chain carries TRBV19 and TRBJ2-5; tentatively, D is TRBD2 (5 bases). With 3 bases removed from V and 4 bases from J, the gap between germline ends came to 18 bases. The length of the CDR3 is 16 residues. The germline CDR1 and CDR2 sequences are LNHDA and SQIVND (reference sequence). The CDR3 DNA is TGTGCCAGTAGTATGTGGCAGGTGAGGGCCCCAGAGACCCAGTACTTC. This translates into CASSMWQVRAPETQYF. The whole variable domain, remainder taken from reference TRBV19 and TRBJ2-5, is DGGITQSPKYLFRKEGQNVTLSCEQNLNHDAMYWYRQDPGQGLRLIYYSQIVNDFQKGDIAEGYSVSREKKESFPLTVTSAQKNPTAFYLCASSMWQVRAPETQYFGPGTRLLVL.

This clone was seen a few times. The chain links TRBV28 to TRBJ2-3; D is uncertain. This CDR3 is built from 12 residues. CDR1 is MDHEN, CDR2 SYDVKM, per germline. The V gene lost 9 bases and the J gene lost 1 base, with 8 bases spanning the gap. Written as DNA, the CDR3 is TGTGCCAGTGGAGAGCGCACAGATACGCAGTATTTT. Translating gives CASGERTDTQYF.

The rearrangement links TRBV3-1 (or the pseudogene TRBV3-2) to TRBJ2-1; D gene uncertain. Looked up from germline, CDR1 is LGHDT and CDR2 is YNNKEL (reference sequence). The CDR3 spans 13 residues. V was shortened by 1 base and J by 7 bases, with 8 bases between the two germline ends. CDR3: CASSQGSANEQFF. The CDR3 bases are TGTGCCAGCAGCCAAGGGAGCGCGAATGAGCAGTTCTTC.

The chain links TRBV7-2 to TRBJ1-1; possibly TRBD1 for D (5 bases). The V gene lost 1 base and the J gene lost 5 bases, with 17 bases spanning the gap. The germline CDR1 and CDR2 sequences are SGHTA and FQGNSA. The CDR3 runs 16 residues. The CDR3 DNA follows: TGTGCCAGCAGCTTAGTAAGGGGCCCCGCAAAGACTGAAGCTTTCTTT. Protein: CASSLVRGPAKTEAFF.

This rearrangement joins TRBV10-3 to TRBJ1-5; TRBD1 is a possible D gene (6 bases). There are 15 residues in the CDR3. The germline CDR1 and CDR2 sequences are ENHRY and SYGVKD. Trimming removed 0 bases at V and 5 bases at J, with 11 bases between. As DNA, the CDR3 is TGTGCCATCAGTGAGTCGACGCAGGGGTATCAGCCCCAGCATTTT. This codes for CAISESTQGYQPQHF.

J is TRBJ2-1 and V is TRBV7-8, with D possibly matching TRBD2 (5 bases). The V end lost 0 bases, the J end lost 0 bases, and 6 bases lay between the germline ends. The germline CDR1 and CDR2 sequences are SGHVS and FQNEAQ. The CDR3 is made up of 15 amino acids. The DNA for the CDR3 is TGTGCCAGCAGCTTAGCCCTAGCCTCCTACAATGAGCAGTTCTTC. Encoded protein: CASSLALASYNEQFF.

The chain joins TRBV28 to TRBJ1-3; D may be TRBD1 (5 bases). Germline-derived CDR1 and CDR2 are MDHEN and SYDVKM. This CDR3 comprises 17 residues. Trimming took 2 bases from V and 3 from J, leaving 17 bases between them. CDR3 nucleotides: TGTGCCAGCAGTTTACACCCCGGGGGAGTGAGTGGAAACACCATATATTTT. It specifies CASSLHPGGVSGNTIYF.

This chain links TRBV19 with TRBJ2-2; TRBD1 agrees at 8 bases. The ends lost 6 bases at V and 2 bases at J; junction bases unmatched: 5. The CDR3 runs 15 residues. The germline CDR1 and CDR2 sequences are LNHDA and SQIVND (reference sequence). In DNA, the CDR3 is TGTGCCAGTAGAACGGGGACAGGCAACACCGGGGAGCTGTTTTTT. As protein: CASRTGTGNTGELFF.

The gene calls are TRBV7-8 and TRBJ1-1; D possibly corresponds to TRBD1 (6 bases). The CDR3 covers 15 residues. Trimming removed 2 bases from V and 0 bases from J, with 10 bases in between. CDR1 and CDR2 from the germline V gene are SGHVS and FQNEAQ. The CDR3 spells CASSLRQGMNTEAFF. CDR3 in DNA: TGTGCCAGCAGCTTACGTCAGGGGATGAACACTGAAGCTTTCTTT. The full variable domain, with the rest looked up from reference TRBV7-8 and TRBJ1-1, is GAGVSQSPRYKVAKRGQDVALRCDPISGHVSLFWYQQALGQGPEFLTYFQNEAQLDKSGLPSDRFFAERPEGSVSTLKIQRTQQEDSAVYLCASSLRQGMNTEAFFGQGTRLTVV.

The chain couples TRBV5-6 to TRBJ1-2, with no clear D. The ends were cut back, 1 base at V and 2 bases at J, with 6 bases in the middle. This CDR3 is 13 amino acids long. The germline V gene encodes CDR1 SGHDT and CDR2 YYEEEE. CDR3 region: CASSLLRNYGYTF. CDR3 nucleotides: TGTGCCAGCAGCTTGCTGAGGAACTATGGCTACACCTTC.

This sequence joins TRBV5-4 and TRBJ1-5; D might be TRBD1 (5 bases). Germline V gives CDR1 SGHNT, CDR2 YYREEE (reference sequence). The CDR3 runs 14 residues. V was trimmed by 4 bases and J by 4 bases, leaving 12 bases between them. In DNA form, the CDR3 reads TGTGCCAGCAGCCCTGACCGGGGGAATCAGCCCCAGCATTTT. Translated: CASSPDRGNQPQHF.

The genes are TRBV12-3 or TRBV12-4 and TRBJ1-1; D is ambiguous. V was trimmed by 6 bases and J by 8 bases, leaving 16 bases between them. This CDR3 spans 13 amino acids. The CDR3 DNA reads TGTGCCAGCAGCCCTTTGGAGGGAACCGAAGCTTTCTTT. Its translation: CASSPLEGTEAFF.

The chain combines TRBV5-4 with TRBJ2-7; 9 nucleotides align to TRBD1. Per the germline V gene, CDR1 is SGHNT and CDR2 is YYREEE (reference sequence). The CDR3 length is 15 residues. Trimming took 3 bases from V and 4 from J; bases not matched to a gene: 8. The CDR3 sequence is CASSSTDRGVYEQYF. DNA of the CDR3: TGTGCCAGCAGCTCGACTGACAGGGGGGTTTACGAGCAGTACTTC. The variable domain in full, with the rest retrieved from reference TRBV5-4 and TRBJ2-7, is ETGVTQSPTHLIKTRGQQVTLRCSSQSGHNTVSWYQQALGQGPQFIFQYYREEENGRGNFPPRFSGLQFPNYSSELNVNALELDDSALYLCASSSTDRGVYEQYFGPGTRLTVT.

The count of this clone is one. The chain links TRBV6-2 or TRBV6-3 to TRBJ1-2; 12 nucleotides line up with TRBD1. The CDR3 is 18 residues long. Looked up from germline, CDR1 is MNHEY and CDR2 is SVGEGT. After removal of 5 bases from V and 5 bases from J, the junction contained 15 bases not matched to a gene. The CDR3: CASSPFSGTGGSYYGYTF. CDR3 DNA: TGTGCCAGCAGTCCCTTCTCCGGGACAGGGGGCAGTTATTATGGCTACACCTTC.

The rearrangement uses TRBV19 and TRBJ2-7, with 7 bases identical to TRBD1. There are 13 residues in the CDR3. Germline V gives CDR1 LNHDA, CDR2 SQIVND (reference sequence). V dropped 4 bases and J dropped 4; count of bases not matched to a gene: 4. DNA for the CDR3: TGTGCCAGTAGTAGGACAGGCCCTTACGAGCAGTACTTC. Its protein product is CASSRTGPYEQYF.

The V and J genes are TRBV7-2 and TRBJ1-4; maybe TRBD1 (5 bases). Deletions cut 3 bases from V and 5 bases from J, with 13 bases between. Germline CDR1 reads SGHTA; CDR2 reads FQGNSA. This CDR3 comprises 15 residues. The CDR3 is CASSLRGDRNEKLFF. Here the CDR3 DNA reads TGTGCCAGCAGCTTGCGGGGGGACCGAAATGAAAAACTGTTTTTT.

The rearrangement links TRBV6-4 to TRBJ2-2; 9 nucleotides agree with TRBD2. CDR1 is MRHNA and CDR2 is SNTAGT in the germline V gene. Trimming cost V 7 bases and J 3 bases; bases outside gene matches: 9. The length of the CDR3 is 16 residues. This CDR3 reads CASTPRASGDTGELFF. CDR3 nucleotides: TGTGCCAGCACCCCCCGGGCTAGCGGGGACACCGGGGAGCTGTTTTTT.

The chain has TRBV5-1 and TRBJ2-5; 7 bases fit TRBD1. The CDR3 runs to 13 residues. Germline CDR1 and CDR2: SGHRS and YFSETQ. J lost 2 bases, V lost 4 bases, and 2 bases had no gene match. In DNA form, the CDR3 reads TGCGCCAGCAGCCTGGGACAGCAAGAGACCCAGTACTTC. Its translation: CASSLGQQETQYF.

This rearrangement joins TRBV9 to TRBJ2-2; D possibly corresponds to TRBD1 (5 bases). Germline V gene data show CDR1 as SGDLS and CDR2 as YYNGEE. The CDR3 length is 13 residues. The V gene lost 7 bases and the J gene lost 1 base, with 8 bases spanning the gap. In DNA form, the CDR3 reads TGTGCCAGCGGCGGACAGAACACCGGGGAGCTGTTTTTT. It encodes CASGGQNTGELFF.

The genes are TRBV6-5 and TRBJ2-7, with TRBD2 matching 8 bases. V gave up 8 bases and J gave up 5 bases; unmatched junction bases: 5. The CDR3 spans 12 residues. From germline, CDR1 is MNHEY and CDR2 SVGAGI. CDR3 in DNA: TGTGCCAGCGGGCCCGGGGGGGACGAGCAGTACTTC. This codes for CASGPGGDEQYF.

V is TRBV11-2 and J is TRBJ1-1; TRBD1 is a possible D gene (6 bases). The length of the CDR3 is 16 residues. Trimming pared 5 bases from V and 1 base from J, leaving 17 bases between. Per the germline V gene, CDR1 is SGHAT and CDR2 is FQNNGV. CDR3: CASSEPRRTANTEAFF. The CDR3 region has the DNA TGTGCCAGCAGCGAGCCCCGCAGGACAGCGAACACTGAAGCTTTCTTT.

The chain has TRBV29-1 and TRBJ2-7; TRBD2 matches 11 bases. Germline-derived CDR1 and CDR2 are SQVTM and ANQGSEA. The CDR3 totals 15 residues. Trimming cost V 4 bases and J 0 bases; bases outside gene matches: 5. The CDR3 is CSVVGGLAASYEQYF. The CDR3 DNA reads TGCAGCGTTGTTGGGGGACTAGCGGCCTCCTACGAGCAGTACTTC.